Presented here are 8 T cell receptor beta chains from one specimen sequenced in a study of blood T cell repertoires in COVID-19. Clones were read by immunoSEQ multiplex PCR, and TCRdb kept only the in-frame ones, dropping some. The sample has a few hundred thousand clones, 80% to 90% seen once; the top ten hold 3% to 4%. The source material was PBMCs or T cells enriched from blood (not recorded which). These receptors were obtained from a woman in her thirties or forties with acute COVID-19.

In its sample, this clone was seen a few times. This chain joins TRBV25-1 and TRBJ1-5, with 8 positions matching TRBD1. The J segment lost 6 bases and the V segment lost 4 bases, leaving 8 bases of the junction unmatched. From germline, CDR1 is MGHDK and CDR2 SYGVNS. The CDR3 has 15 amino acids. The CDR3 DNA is TGTGCCAGCAGTGCTGCCCGGACAGGGACTCAGCCCCAGCATTTT. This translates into CASSAARTGTQPQHF.

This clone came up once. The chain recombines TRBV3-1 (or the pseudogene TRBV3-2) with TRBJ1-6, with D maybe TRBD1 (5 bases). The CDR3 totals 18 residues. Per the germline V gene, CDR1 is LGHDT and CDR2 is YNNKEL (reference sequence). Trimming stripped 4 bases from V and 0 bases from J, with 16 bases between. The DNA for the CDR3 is TGTGCCAGCAGCCGAACATCAGGGATCAGCTCCTATAATTCACCCCTCCACTTT. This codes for CASSRTSGISSYNSPLHF.

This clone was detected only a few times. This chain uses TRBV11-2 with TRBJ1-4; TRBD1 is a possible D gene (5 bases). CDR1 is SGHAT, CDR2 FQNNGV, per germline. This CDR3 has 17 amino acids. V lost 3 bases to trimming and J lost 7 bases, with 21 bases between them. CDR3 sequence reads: CASSLELGGGLREKLFF. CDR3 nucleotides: TGTGCCAGCAGCTTGGAGCTGGGGGGAGGGCTACGTGAAAAACTGTTTTTT.

The CDR3: CASSSQGSREKLFF. DNA for the CDR3: TGTGCCAGCAGTTCACAGGGTTCAAGGGAAAAACTGTTTTTT. J is TRBJ1-4 and V is TRBV28, with D perhaps TRBD1 (6 bases). The CDR3 sequence is 14 residues long. Per germline, CDR1 MDHEN and CDR2 SYDVKM. V gave up 4 bases and J gave up 8 bases, with 14 bases separating them. Together with reference TRBV28 and TRBJ1-4, the CDR3 gives the full variable domain: DVKVTQSSRYLVKRTGEKVFLECVQDMDHENMFWYRQDPGLGLRLIYFSYDVKMKEKGDIPEGYSVSREKKERFSLILESASTNQTSMYLCASSSQGSREKLFFGSGTQLSVL.

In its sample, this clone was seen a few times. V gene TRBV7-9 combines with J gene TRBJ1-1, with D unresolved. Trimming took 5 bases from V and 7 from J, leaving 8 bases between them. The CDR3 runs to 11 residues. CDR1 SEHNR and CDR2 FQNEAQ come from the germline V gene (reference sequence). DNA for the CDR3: TGTGCCAGCAGCACAATCTTTGAAGCTTTCTTT. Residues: CASSTIFEAFF.

The CDR3 region is CASSLDGGRPGEQYF. The CDR3 coding sequence is TGCGCCAGCAGCTTGGACGGCGGGAGACCTGGGGAGCAGTACTTC. J is TRBJ2-7 and V is TRBV5-1; 7 nucleotides match TRBD2. Unmatched junction bases numbered 10, after V lost 0 bases and J lost 7 bases. In germline, CDR1 is SGHRS, CDR2 YFSETQ. CDR3 length: 15 amino acids.

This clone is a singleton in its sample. The CDR3 DNA is TGTGCCAGCACGGTTGTCGGGGGGTCCTTGGAGCTGTTTTTT. It translates to CASTVVGGSLELFF. This rearrangement joins TRBV6-5 to TRBJ2-2; 7 bases align to TRBD2. Germline V CDR1 and CDR2: MNHEY, SVGAGI. With V trimmed by 7 bases and J by 10 bases, 12 bases remained unmatched. CDR3 length: 14 amino acids.

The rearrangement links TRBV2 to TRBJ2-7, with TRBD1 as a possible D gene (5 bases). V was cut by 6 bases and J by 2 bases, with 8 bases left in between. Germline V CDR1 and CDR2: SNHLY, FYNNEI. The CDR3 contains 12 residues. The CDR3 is CASRTDTYEQYF. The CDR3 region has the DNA TGTGCCAGCAGGACGGACACCTACGAGCAGTACTTC.